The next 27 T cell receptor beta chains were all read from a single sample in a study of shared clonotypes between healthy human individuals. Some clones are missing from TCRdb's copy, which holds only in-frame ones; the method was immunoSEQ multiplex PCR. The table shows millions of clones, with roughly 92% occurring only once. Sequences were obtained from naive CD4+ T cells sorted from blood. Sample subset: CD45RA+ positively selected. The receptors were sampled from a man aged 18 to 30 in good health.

The chain's CDR3 is CASSRRRGGNEQFF. CDR3 sequence (DNA): TGTGCCAGCAGCCGCCGGCGGGGGGGGAATGAGCAGTTCTTC. This chain uses TRBV7-2 with TRBJ2-1, with 9 bases aligning to TRBD2. Germline trimming cut 5 bases from V and 7 bases from J; bases unmatched to any gene: 6. Germline V gene sequence: CDR1 SGHTA, CDR2 FQGNSA. CDR3 length: 14 amino acids.

CDR3 residues: CASSQEFGGQKGQPQHF. Here the CDR3 DNA reads TGTGCCAGCAGCCAAGAGTTCGGAGGACAGAAAGGTCAGCCCCAGCATTTT. This chain connects TRBV4-2 to TRBJ1-5, with TRBD1 as a possible D gene (6 bases). Germline V gene data show CDR1 as LGHNA and CDR2 as YNFKEQ. V was cut by 0 bases and J by 6 bases, with 18 bases left in between. The CDR3 extends over 17 amino acids.

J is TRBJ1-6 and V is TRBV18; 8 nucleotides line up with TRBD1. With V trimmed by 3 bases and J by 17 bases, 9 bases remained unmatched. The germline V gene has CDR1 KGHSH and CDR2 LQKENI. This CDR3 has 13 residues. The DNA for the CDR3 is TGTGCCAGCTCACCCCAGGACAGGGAAGTTGTCCACTTT. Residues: CASSPQDREVVHF.

This CDR3 is CASSLLPGANVLTF. The CDR3, as DNA: TGTGCCAGCAGCTTGTTGCCTGGGGCCAACGTCCTGACTTTC. The chain recombines TRBV5-6 with TRBJ2-6; no reliable D call. V lost 1 base, J lost 2 bases, and 4 bases lay in between. Per the germline V gene, CDR1 is SGHDT and CDR2 is YYEEEE. The CDR3 is 14 residues long.

The CDR3 bases are TGTGCCAGCAGCGCCGGGACCCTACTCGGTGAGCAGTTCTTC. The encoded protein is CASSAGTLLGEQFF. V usage is TRBV9 and J usage is TRBJ2-1; D may correspond to TRBD1 or TRBD2 (5 bases each). The germline V gene encodes CDR1 SGDLS and CDR2 YYNGEE. The CDR3 covers 14 residues. The V end lost 3 bases, the J end lost 9 bases, and 16 bases lay between the germline ends.

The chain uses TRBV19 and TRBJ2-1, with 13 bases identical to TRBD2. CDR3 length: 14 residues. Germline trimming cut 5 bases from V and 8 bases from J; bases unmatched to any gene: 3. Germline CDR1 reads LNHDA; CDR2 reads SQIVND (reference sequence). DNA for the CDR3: TGTGCCAGTAGTCGACTAGCGGGAGGTCATGAGCAGTTCTTC. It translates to CASSRLAGGHEQFF. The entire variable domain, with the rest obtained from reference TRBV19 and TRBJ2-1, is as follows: DGGITQSPKYLFRKEGQNVTLSCEQNLNHDAMYWYRQDPGQGLRLIYYSQIVNDFQKGDIAEGYSVSREKKESFPLTVTSAQKNPTAFYLCASSRLAGGHEQFFGPGTRLTVL.

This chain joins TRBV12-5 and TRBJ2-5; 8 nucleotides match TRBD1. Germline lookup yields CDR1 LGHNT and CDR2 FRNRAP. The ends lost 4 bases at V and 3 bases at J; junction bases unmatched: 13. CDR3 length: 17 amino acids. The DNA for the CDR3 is TGTGCTAGTGGTTCGAGGCTCGGACAGGGTGCAAAAGAGACCCAGTACTTC. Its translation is CASGSRLGQGAKETQYF.

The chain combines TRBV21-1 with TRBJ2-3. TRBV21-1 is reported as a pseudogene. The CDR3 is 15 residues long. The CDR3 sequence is CASSDNGGARDTQYF. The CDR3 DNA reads TGTGCCAGCAGCGACAACGGGGGCGCAAGGGATACGCAGTATTTT.

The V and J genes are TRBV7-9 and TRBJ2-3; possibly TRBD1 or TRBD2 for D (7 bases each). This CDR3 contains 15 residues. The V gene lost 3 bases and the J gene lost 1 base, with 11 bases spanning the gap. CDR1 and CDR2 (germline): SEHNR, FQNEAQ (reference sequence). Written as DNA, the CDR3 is TGTGCCAGCAGCTTGGGGGGGACAGGCACAGATACGCAGTATTTT. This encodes CASSLGGTGTDTQYF. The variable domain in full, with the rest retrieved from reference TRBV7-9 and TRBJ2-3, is DTGVSQNPRHKITKRGQNVTFRCDPISEHNRLYWYRQTLGQGPEFLTYFQNEAQLEKSRLLSDRFSAERPKGSFSTLEIQRTEQGDSAMYLCASSLGGTGTDTQYFGPGTRLTVL.

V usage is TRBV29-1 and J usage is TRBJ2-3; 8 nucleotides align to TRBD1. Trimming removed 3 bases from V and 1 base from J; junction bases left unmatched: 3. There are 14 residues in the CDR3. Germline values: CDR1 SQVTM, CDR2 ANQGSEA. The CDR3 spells CSVDPGQGTDTQYF. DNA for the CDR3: TGCAGCGTTGATCCGGGACAGGGCACAGATACGCAGTATTTT.

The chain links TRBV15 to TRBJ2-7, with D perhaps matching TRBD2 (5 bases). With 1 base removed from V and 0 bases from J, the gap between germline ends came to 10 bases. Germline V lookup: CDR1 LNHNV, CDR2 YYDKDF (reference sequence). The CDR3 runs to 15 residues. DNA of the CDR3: TGTGCCACCAGCAGAGGGGCGGGTAGCTCCTACGAGCAGTACTTC. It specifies CATSRGAGSSYEQYF.

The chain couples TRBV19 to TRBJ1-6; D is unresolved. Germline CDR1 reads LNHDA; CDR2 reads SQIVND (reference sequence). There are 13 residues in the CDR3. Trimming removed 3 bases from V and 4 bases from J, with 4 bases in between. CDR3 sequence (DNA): TGTGCCAGTAGTATGAGTTATAATTCACCCCTCCACTTT. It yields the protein CASSMSYNSPLHF. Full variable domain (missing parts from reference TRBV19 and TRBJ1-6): DGGITQSPKYLFRKEGQNVTLSCEQNLNHDAMYWYRQDPGQGLRLIYYSQIVNDFQKGDIAEGYSVSREKKESFPLTVTSAQKNPTAFYLCASSMSYNSPLHFGNGTRLTVT.

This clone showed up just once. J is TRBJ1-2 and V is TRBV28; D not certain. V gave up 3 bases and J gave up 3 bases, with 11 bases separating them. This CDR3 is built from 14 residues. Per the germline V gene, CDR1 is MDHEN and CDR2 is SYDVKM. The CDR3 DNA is TGTGCCAGCAGTTTGTCATCGGCCTACTATGGCTACACCTTC. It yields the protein CASSLSSAYYGYTF.

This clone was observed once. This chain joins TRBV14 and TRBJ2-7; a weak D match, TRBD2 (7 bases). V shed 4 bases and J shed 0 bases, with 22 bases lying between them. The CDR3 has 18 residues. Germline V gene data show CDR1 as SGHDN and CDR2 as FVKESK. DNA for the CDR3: TGTGCCAGCAGCCCTTCCGGGGGCGGGGGCCTGATCTCCTACGAGCAGTACTTC. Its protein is CASSPSGGGGLISYEQYF.

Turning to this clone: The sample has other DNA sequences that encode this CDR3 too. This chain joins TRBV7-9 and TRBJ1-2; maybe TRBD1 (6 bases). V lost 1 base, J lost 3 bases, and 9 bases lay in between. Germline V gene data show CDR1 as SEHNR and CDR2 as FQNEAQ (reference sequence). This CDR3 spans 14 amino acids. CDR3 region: CASSLVAGDYGYTF. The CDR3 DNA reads TGTGCCAGCAGCTTAGTGGCAGGGGACTATGGCTACACCTTC.

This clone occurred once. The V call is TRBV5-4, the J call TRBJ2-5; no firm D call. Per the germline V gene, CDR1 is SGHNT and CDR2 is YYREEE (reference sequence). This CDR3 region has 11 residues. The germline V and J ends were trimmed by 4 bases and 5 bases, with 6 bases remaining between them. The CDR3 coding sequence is TGTGCCAGCAGCGCACGGGAGACCCAGTACTTC. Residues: CASSARETQYF.

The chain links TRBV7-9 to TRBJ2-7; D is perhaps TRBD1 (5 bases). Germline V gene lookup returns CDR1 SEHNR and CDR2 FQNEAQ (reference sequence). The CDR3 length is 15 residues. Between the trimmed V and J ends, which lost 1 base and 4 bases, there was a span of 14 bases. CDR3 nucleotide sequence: TGTGCCAGCAGCTTAGGGGCAGGGCGTAATTACGAGCAGTACTTC. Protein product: CASSLGAGRNYEQYF.

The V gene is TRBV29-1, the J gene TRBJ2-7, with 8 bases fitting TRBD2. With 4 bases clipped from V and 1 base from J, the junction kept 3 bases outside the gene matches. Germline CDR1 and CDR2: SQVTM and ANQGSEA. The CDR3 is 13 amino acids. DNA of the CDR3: TGCAGCGTTGCGGGACTAGGATCCTACGAGCAGTACTTC. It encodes CSVAGLGSYEQYF.

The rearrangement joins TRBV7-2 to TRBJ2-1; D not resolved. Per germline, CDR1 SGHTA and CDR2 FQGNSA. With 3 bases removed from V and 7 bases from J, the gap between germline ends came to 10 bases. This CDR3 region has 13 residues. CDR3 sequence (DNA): TGTGCCAGCAGCTTTCGCCCACTGAATGAGCAGTTCTTC. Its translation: CASSFRPLNEQFF.

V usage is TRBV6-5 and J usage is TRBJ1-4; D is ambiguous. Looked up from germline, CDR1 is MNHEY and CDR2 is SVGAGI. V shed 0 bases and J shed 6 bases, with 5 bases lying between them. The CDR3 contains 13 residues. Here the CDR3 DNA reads TGTGCCAGCAGTTACTCGCCGGATGAAAAACTGTTTTTT. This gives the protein CASSYSPDEKLFF.

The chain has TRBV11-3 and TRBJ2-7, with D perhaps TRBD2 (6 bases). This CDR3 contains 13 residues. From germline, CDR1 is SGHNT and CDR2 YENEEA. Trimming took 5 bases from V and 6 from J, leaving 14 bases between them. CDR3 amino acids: CASSPGTAGEQYF. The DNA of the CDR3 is TGTGCCAGCAGCCCAGGGACTGCGGGCGAGCAGTACTTC. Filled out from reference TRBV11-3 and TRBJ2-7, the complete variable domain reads EAGVVQSPRYKIIEKKQPVAFWCNPISGHNTLYWYLQNLGQGPELLIRYENEEAVDDSQLPKDRFSAERLKGVDSTLKIQPAELGDSAVYLCASSPGTAGEQYFGPGTRLTVT.

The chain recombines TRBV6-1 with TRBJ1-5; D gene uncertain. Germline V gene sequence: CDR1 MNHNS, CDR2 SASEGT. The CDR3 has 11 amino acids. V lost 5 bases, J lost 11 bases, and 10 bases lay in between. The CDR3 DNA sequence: TGTGCCAGCAGTACATCTGCGGCCCAGCATTTT. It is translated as CASSTSAAQHF.

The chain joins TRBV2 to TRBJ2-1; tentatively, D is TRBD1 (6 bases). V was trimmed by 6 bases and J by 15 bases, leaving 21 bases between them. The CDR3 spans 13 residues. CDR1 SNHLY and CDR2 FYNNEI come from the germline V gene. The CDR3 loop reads CASRDLQGRAWFF. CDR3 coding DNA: TGTGCCAGCAGGGACCTTCAGGGGCGAGCGTGGTTCTTC.

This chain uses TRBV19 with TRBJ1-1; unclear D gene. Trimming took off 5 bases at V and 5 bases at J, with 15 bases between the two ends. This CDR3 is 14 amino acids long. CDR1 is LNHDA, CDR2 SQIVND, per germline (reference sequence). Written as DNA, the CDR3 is TGTGCCAGTAGTCGCCCGACGGGAAGGACTGAAGCTTTCTTT. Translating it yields CASSRPTGRTEAFF.

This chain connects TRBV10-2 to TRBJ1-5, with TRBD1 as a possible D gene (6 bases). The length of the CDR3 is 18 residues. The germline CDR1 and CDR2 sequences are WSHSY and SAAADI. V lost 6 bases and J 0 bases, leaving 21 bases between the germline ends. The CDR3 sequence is CASSGGQGPGYSNQPQHF. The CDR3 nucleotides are TGCGCCAGCAGCGGGGGGCAGGGGCCGGGCTATAGCAATCAGCCCCAGCATTTT.

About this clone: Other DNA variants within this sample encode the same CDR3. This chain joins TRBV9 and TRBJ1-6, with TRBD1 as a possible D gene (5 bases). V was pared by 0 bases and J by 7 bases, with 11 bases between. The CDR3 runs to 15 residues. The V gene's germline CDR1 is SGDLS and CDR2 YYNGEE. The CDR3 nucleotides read TGTGCCAGCAGCGTAGTGCAGGGCCCCAATTCACCCCTCCACTTT. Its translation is CASSVVQGPNSPLHF.

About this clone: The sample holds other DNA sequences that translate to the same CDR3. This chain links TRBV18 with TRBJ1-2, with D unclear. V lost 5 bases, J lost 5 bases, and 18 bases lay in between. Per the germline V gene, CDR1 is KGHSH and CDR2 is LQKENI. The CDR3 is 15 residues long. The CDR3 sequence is CASSENKGLGYGYTF. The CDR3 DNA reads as TGTGCCAGCTCAGAAAACAAGGGCCTGGGGTATGGCTACACCTTC.